This record looks at one T cell receptor beta chain sequence and its context. The antigen is unknown. The sample is drawn from a study of CD8 T cells in ankylosing spondylitis. V was shortened by 5 bases and J by 4 bases, with 10 bases between the two germline ends. This CDR3 comprises 13 residues. Germline V lookup: CDR1 SEHNR, CDR2 FQNEAQ (reference sequence). TCR beta libraries were made by quantitative 5'-RACE with molecular barcodes. From the 5' RACE reads, TCRdb called clonotypes with MiXCR, one entry per CDR3 protein. Of 31,000 or so distinct CDR3 sequences listed, roughly 29% are singletons. Study findings and constraints: A TCR beta motif of several highly homologous variants seemed to mark ankylosing spondylitis blood. Reportedly, significant enrichment of disease-linked clones occurred in matched ankylosing spondylitis synovial fluid. Disease-linked clones were CD8+ and relatively rare in peripheral blood.

What was sequenced was synovial fluid, either unsorted or a sorted T cell fraction (not recorded which). This sequence originates from a male donor with ankylosing spondylitis. The chain employs TRBV7-9 and TRBJ2-3; no firm D call. CDR3 nucleotides: TGTGCCAGCAGCGTAGGGTTACCAGATACGCAGTATTTT. This encodes CASSVGLPDTQYF. Filled out from reference TRBV7-9 and TRBJ2-3, the complete variable domain reads DTGVSQNPRHKITKRGQNVTFRCDPISEHNRLYWYRQTLGQGPEFLTYFQNEAQLEKSRLLSDRFSAERPKGSFSTLEIQRTEQGDSAMYLCASSVGLPDTQYFGPGTRLTVL.